These 23 T cell receptor beta chains were sequenced from one sample in a study of T-cell reconstitution after alpha-beta-depleted transplantation in children. Preparation of the TCRbeta library used unique molecular identifiers. TCRdb re-analysed the PCR reads in MiXCR, keeping a single row per CDR3 protein. Here the sample spans 450,000 to 600,000 distinct CDR3 sequences, 32% being singletons. The sample consisted of PBMCs from the stem cell graft donor, taken from the stem cell graft. The receptors derive from a human donor who donated a stem cell graft to a child with aplastic anemia.

This clonotype appeared a few times. The CDR3 here is CSVKRGGTDTQYF. The CDR3 region has the DNA TGCAGCGTCAAACGGGGAGGAACAGATACGCAGTATTTT. The V call is TRBV29-1, the J call TRBJ2-3; TRBD2 might be the D (6 bases). V was clipped by 6 bases and J by 3 bases, with 13 bases between them. Germline V CDR1 and CDR2: SQVTM, ANQGSEA. The CDR3 has 13 amino acids.

This clonotype was counted only a few times. The genes are TRBV6-2 or TRBV6-3 and TRBJ2-3, with unresolved D. V lost 6 bases and J lost 4, with 14 bases in between. CDR3 length: 14 residues. The germline CDR1 and CDR2 sequences are MNHEY and SVGEGT. The CDR3 reads CASRNTAGADTQYF. In DNA form, the CDR3 reads TGTGCCAGCAGGAACACGGCTGGCGCAGATACGCAGTATTTT.

The chain uses TRBV7-8 and TRBJ2-2; 9 bases align to TRBD1. CDR1 and CDR2 from the germline V gene are SGHVS and FQNEAQ. Trimming took 5 bases from V and 5 from J; bases not matched to a gene: 12. The CDR3 extends over 17 amino acids. CDR3 sequence (DNA): TGTGCCAGCAGCCTCTCAGACAGGGGGTTTGAAACCGGGGAGCTGTTTTTT. Protein sequence: CASSLSDRGFETGELFF.

Of note for this clonotype: A junction end diverges from the germline sequence, so it may reflect a read error. The chain couples TRBV6-1 to TRBJ2-1; D might be TRBD2 (5 bases). CDR1 and CDR2 (germline): MNHNS, SASEGT. The CDR3 sequence is 14 residues long. CDR3 nucleotide sequence: TGTGCCACCCGCGGGCATTTGGCTTACAATGAGCAGTTCTTT. Translation: CATRGHLAYNEQFF.

This clonotype was picked up many times. V gene TRBV27 combines with J gene TRBJ1-1, with D uncertain. Germline values: CDR1 MNHEY, CDR2 SMNVEV (reference sequence). The CDR3 is made up of 13 amino acids. The V and J ends lost 3 bases and 1 base respectively, with 6 bases between them. CDR3 in DNA: TGTGCCAGCAGTTTGAACAGGAACACTGAAGCTTTCTTT. Its protein product is CASSLNRNTEAFF.

A few counts support this clonotype. The V call is TRBV7-2, the J call TRBJ2-3; 10 positions agree with TRBD2. J lost 2 bases, V lost 5 bases, and 10 bases had no gene match. The length of the CDR3 is 17 residues. Germline CDR1 SGHTA, CDR2 FQGNSA. The chain's CDR3 is CASSLDLTSGATDTQYF. The CDR3 DNA is TGTGCCAGCAGCCTCGACCTCACTAGCGGGGCCACAGATACGCAGTATTTT. The full variable domain, completed using reference TRBV7-2 and TRBJ2-3, is GAGVSQSPSNKVTEKGKDVELRCDPISGHTALYWYRQSLGQGLEFLIYFQGNSAPDKSGLPSDRFSAERTGGSVSTLTIQRTQQEDSAVYLCASSLDLTSGATDTQYFGPGTRLTVL.

This clonotype was recorded a few times. This chain uses TRBV27 with TRBJ2-6, with D unresolved. The CDR3 contains 16 residues. Germline values: CDR1 MNHEY, CDR2 SMNVEV (reference sequence). V shed 1 base and J shed 0 bases, with 7 bases lying between them. The CDR3 loop is CASSLFGDSGANVLTF. The CDR3 region has the DNA TGTGCCAGCAGTTTATTTGGGGACTCTGGGGCCAACGTCCTGACTTTC.

The chain has TRBV6-5 and TRBJ2-1; D unclear. The length of the CDR3 is 14 residues. V lost 3 bases and J 5 bases, leaving 11 bases between the germline ends. CDR1 is MNHEY and CDR2 is SVGAGI in the germline V gene. The CDR3 sequence: CASSYDRVDNEQFF. The DNA of the CDR3 is TGTGCCAGCAGTTATGATAGGGTTGACAATGAGCAGTTCTTC.

This clonotype was recorded only once. At one boundary the junction diverges from the germline segment, which might be a read error. CDR3 DNA: TGCACCAGCAGTTTTTGGGACAGCCCCGTCACTGAAGCTTTCTTT. Translated, it gives CTSSFWDSPVTEAFF. The chain couples TRBV27 to TRBJ1-1; 7 bases map to TRBD1. Germline-derived CDR1 and CDR2 are MNHEY and SMNVEV (reference sequence). The CDR3 is made up of 15 amino acids.

The genes are TRBV27 and TRBJ2-2; TRBD1 might be the D (5 bases). Germline CDR1 is MNHEY and CDR2 is SMNVEV (reference sequence). The CDR3 totals 10 residues. CDR3: CAQGTGELFF. The CDR3 DNA reads TGTGCGCAGGGCACCGGGGAGCTGTTTTTT.

The chain links TRBV18 to TRBJ2-7; the D is unclear. Looked up from germline, CDR1 is KGHSH and CDR2 is LQKENI. The germline V and J ends were trimmed by 2 bases and 2 bases, with 13 bases remaining between them. The CDR3 covers 15 residues. The CDR3 nucleotides are TGTGCCAGCTCACCAGGGCCCACCACAACCTACGAGCAGTACTTC. Translated: CASSPGPTTTYEQYF.

This clonotype has only a few counts. V is TRBV7-2 and J is TRBJ2-2; D not resolved. CDR3 size: 15 residues. The V gene lost 3 bases and the J gene lost 6 bases, with 14 bases spanning the gap. The germline CDR1 and CDR2 sequences are SGHTA and FQGNSA. The CDR3 is CASSFGNPKAGELFF. CDR3 nucleotide sequence: TGTGCCAGCAGCTTCGGTAATCCTAAGGCCGGGGAGCTGTTTTTT.

This chain connects TRBV12-5 to TRBJ2-3, with a tentative D call TRBD2 (5 bases). Germline-derived CDR1 and CDR2 are LGHNT and FRNRAP. CDR3 length: 19 residues. V dropped 2 bases and J dropped 5 bases, with 26 bases sitting between them. The CDR3 coding sequence is TGTGCTAGTGGTTTGTTTACGTCGAGGGCTAGCCAGGTGGGAGATACGCAGTATTTT. Its translation: CASGLFTSRASQVGDTQYF.

This clonotype was detected a few times. The chain joins TRBV7-9 to TRBJ2-1; no clear D gene. This CDR3 has 15 amino acids. Germline V gene sequence: CDR1 SEHNR, CDR2 FQNEAQ (reference sequence). Trimming took 1 base from V and 7 from J, leaving 14 bases between them. CDR3 sequence: CASSLEGSVLNEQFF. The CDR3 DNA reads as TGTGCCAGCAGCTTAGAGGGATCAGTACTGAATGAGCAGTTCTTC.

This clonotype was picked up a small number of times. This chain uses TRBV3-1 with TRBJ1-2; 7 nucleotides match TRBD1. From germline, CDR1 is LGHDT and CDR2 YNNKEL (reference sequence). V lost 10 bases to trimming and J lost 8 bases; unmatched junction nucleotides: 13. CDR3 length: 13 residues. The CDR3 DNA reads as TGTGCCACGCGCAAAACAGGGGCAGAAGGCTACACCTTC. It codes for CATRKTGAEGYTF. Drawing the rest from reference TRBV3-1 and TRBJ1-2, the complete variable domain is DTAVSQTPKYLVTQMGNDKSIKCEQNLGHDTMYWYKQDSKKFLKIMFSYNNKELIINETVPNRFSPKSPDKAHLNLHINSLELGDSAVYFCATRKTGAEGYTFGSGTRLTVV.

This clonotype came up a few times. The chain recombines TRBV2 with TRBJ1-1; possibly TRBD1 for D (6 bases). This CDR3 spans 15 amino acids. The germline CDR1 and CDR2 sequences are SNHLY and FYNNEI. Trimming removed 3 bases from V and 0 bases from J, with 11 bases in between. DNA of the CDR3: TGTGCCAGCAGTGATGTGGGGGCTATGAACACTGAAGCTTTCTTT. Encoded protein: CASSDVGAMNTEAFF.

The rearrangement uses TRBV5-6 and TRBJ2-1; D is unresolved. Trimming took 2 bases from V and 3 from J, leaving 15 bases between them. The CDR3 extends over 16 amino acids. Germline values: CDR1 SGHDT, CDR2 YYEEEE. CDR3 sequence reads: CASSLFSNTYYNEQFF. CDR3 sequence (DNA): TGTGCCAGCAGCTTATTTAGTAATACGTACTACAATGAGCAGTTCTTC.

The J gene is TRBJ2-1, the V gene TRBV29-1, with 9 bases identical to TRBD2. CDR3 length: 15 amino acids. J lost 8 bases, V lost 3 bases, and 11 bases had no gene match. The germline gives CDR1 SQVTM, CDR2 ANQGSEA. The CDR3 protein is CSVDPGLARAYEQFF. DNA of the CDR3: TGCAGCGTTGACCCGGGACTAGCCCGTGCCTATGAGCAGTTCTTC.

The chain has TRBV20-1 and TRBJ2-3, with 7 nucleotides matching TRBD2. Trimming removed 6 bases from V and 4 bases from J; junction bases left unmatched: 10. Germline V lookup: CDR1 DFQATT, CDR2 SNEGSKA (reference sequence). The CDR3 consists of 14 residues. The CDR3 is CSARRRESPDTQYF. Written as DNA, the CDR3 is TGCAGTGCCCGACGGCGGGAGAGTCCAGATACGCAGTATTTT.

The CDR3 sequence: CASSPGDRQLETQYF. The CDR3 DNA is TGTGCCAGCAGTCCGGGGGACAGACAATTAGAGACCCAGTACTTC. The chain links TRBV27 to TRBJ2-5, with a possible D match to TRBD1 (7 bases). Between the trimmed V and J ends, which lost 5 bases and 4 bases, there was a span of 17 bases. The CDR3 length is 15 residues. The germline gives CDR1 MNHEY, CDR2 SMNVEV (reference sequence).

The chain combines TRBV29-1 with TRBJ1-1; D perhaps matches TRBD1 (6 bases). The V and J ends lost 6 bases and 3 bases respectively, with 11 bases between them. The CDR3 loop spans 12 amino acids. Germline lookup yields CDR1 SQVTM and CDR2 ANQGSEA. The CDR3 DNA follows: TGCAGCGTACAAACAGGGTACACTGAAGCTTTCTTT. Translating gives CSVQTGYTEAFF.

The rearrangement links TRBV27 to TRBJ1-5, with D possibly matching TRBD1 (6 bases). Germline V gene sequence: CDR1 MNHEY, CDR2 SMNVEV (reference sequence). This CDR3 is 15 amino acids long. Trimming cost V 5 bases and J 4 bases, with 15 bases left between them. The CDR3 reads CASSGRGLSNQPQHF. CDR3 DNA: TGTGCCAGCAGTGGCAGGGGACTTTCTAATCAGCCCCAGCATTTT.

This clonotype was counted many times. V is TRBV14 and J is TRBJ1-1; possible D gene TRBD1, 6 bases. Looked up from germline, CDR1 is SGHDN and CDR2 is FVKESK. The V gene lost 0 bases and the J gene lost 10 bases, with 9 bases spanning the gap. This CDR3 region has 12 residues. As DNA, the CDR3 is TGTGCCAGCAGCCAAGAGGGCAGGGGAGCTTTCTTT. Its protein product is CASSQEGRGAFF.